The 27 T cell receptor beta chains reported below all come from one sample, sequenced in a study of blood T cell repertoires in COVID-19. Clones were read by immunoSEQ multiplex PCR, and TCRdb kept only the in-frame ones, dropping some. The sample contains hundreds of thousands of clones, about 90% of which appear only once. The source material was peripheral blood. These receptors all come from a woman in her 70s with COVID-19, enrolled during active disease.

The J gene is TRBJ2-7, the V gene TRBV7-9; a weak D match, TRBD2 (6 bases). CDR3 size: 16 residues. The V end was cut by 4 bases, the J end by 6 bases, with 22 bases between. Germline CDR1 SEHNR, CDR2 FQNEAQ (reference sequence). The CDR3 sequence: CASSSSSGTAPPEQYF. CDR3 DNA: TGTGCCAGCAGCTCCAGTTCCGGGACTGCCCCTCCCGAGCAGTACTTC. Full variable domain (remainder filled in from reference TRBV7-9 and TRBJ2-7): DTGVSQNPRHKITKRGQNVTFRCDPISEHNRLYWYRQTLGQGPEFLTYFQNEAQLEKSRLLSDRFSAERPKGSFSTLEIQRTEQGDSAMYLCASSSSSGTAPPEQYFGPGTRLTVT.

Points on this clone: The sample contains more than one DNA sequence encoding this CDR3. The rearrangement links TRBV12-3 or TRBV12-4 to TRBJ1-1, with D possibly TRBD1 on 5 matching bases. Trimming removed 2 bases at V and 2 bases at J, with 6 bases between. This CDR3 is built from 13 residues. This CDR3 is CASSLRGNTEAFF. The CDR3, as DNA: TGTGCCAGCAGTTTAAGGGGAAACACTGAAGCTTTCTTT.

The chain couples TRBV29-1 to TRBJ1-1; D gene uncertain. The germline gives CDR1 SQVTM, CDR2 ANQGSEA. CDR3 length equals 12 residues. The V end was cut by 6 bases, the J end by 1 base, with 9 bases between. The CDR3 nucleotides read TGCAGCGTGGAGGCAGCGAACACTGAAGCTTTCTTT. Amino acids: CSVEAANTEAFF.

This chain links TRBV7-9 with TRBJ2-3; 7 bases fit TRBD2. The germline V gene encodes CDR1 SEHNR and CDR2 FQNEAQ (reference sequence). This CDR3 spans 19 amino acids. Trimming removed 3 bases from V and 0 bases from J; junction bases left unmatched: 15. CDR3 in DNA: TGTGCCAGCAGCTTCCCCACCGGGGAGCGGGGTACTAGCACAGATACGCAGTATTTT. This gives the protein CASSFPTGERGTSTDTQYF.

The chain is built from TRBV19 and TRBJ1-1; 9 nucleotides align to TRBD1. V shed 9 bases and J 2 bases; nucleotides not matched to a gene: 7. This CDR3 comprises 14 residues. Germline CDR1 reads LNHDA; CDR2 reads SQIVND (reference sequence). The CDR3 here is CASSADRGNTEAFF. CDR3 sequence (DNA): TGTGCCAGCTCGGCGGACAGGGGTAACACTGAAGCTTTCTTT.

The chain employs TRBV18 and TRBJ1-2; D is unclear. This CDR3 comprises 14 residues. Deletions cut 2 bases from V and 8 bases from J, with 15 bases between. Germline-derived CDR1 and CDR2 are KGHSH and LQKENI. CDR3 DNA: TGTGCCAGCTCACCAGAGATGGAGGTCTACGGCTACACCTTC. Translating it yields CASSPEMEVYGYTF. Variable domain in full (rest from reference TRBV18 and TRBJ1-2): NAGVMQNPRHLVRRRGQEARLRCSPMKGHSHVYWYRQLPEEGLKFMVYLQKENIIDESGMPKERFSAEFPKEGPSILRIQQVVRGDSAAYFCASSPEMEVYGYTFGSGTRLTVV.

The V and J genes are TRBV4-1 and TRBJ2-5; D is uncertain. CDR1 and CDR2 from the germline V gene are MGHRA and YSYEKL. Trimming pared 1 base from V and 5 bases from J, leaving 11 bases between. The CDR3 has 14 residues. The CDR3 DNA reads TGCGCCAGCAGCCAAGTTACATCGCGGGAGACCCAGTACTTC. Its protein is CASSQVTSRETQYF.

The V and J genes are TRBV30 and TRBJ1-4; possible D gene TRBD1, 5 bases. CDR3 size: 15 residues. Germline-derived CDR1 and CDR2 are GTSNPN and SVGIG (reference sequence). V was trimmed by 0 bases and J by 4 bases, leaving 12 bases between them. This CDR3 reads CAWSVGRRGNEKLFF. Written as DNA, the CDR3 is TGTGCCTGGAGTGTAGGACGGAGGGGTAATGAAAAACTGTTTTTT.

This sequence joins TRBV4-2 and TRBJ2-7; 7 bases fit TRBD1. V lost 6 bases, J lost 0 bases, and 14 bases stayed unmatched. The CDR3 contains 17 residues. Germline CDR1 is LGHNA and CDR2 is YNFKEQ. CDR3 loop: CASSLNRGQASSYEQYF. The CDR3 coding sequence is TGTGCCAGCAGTCTAAACCGCGGACAGGCTAGCTCCTACGAGCAGTACTTC.

The genes are TRBV7-2 and TRBJ2-7; 9 bases agree with TRBD1. The length of the CDR3 is 16 residues. Trimming took 5 bases from V and 6 from J; bases not matched to a gene: 14. CDR1 and CDR2 from the germline V gene are SGHTA and FQGNSA. CDR3 residues: CASSPRSGTGNGEQYF. The CDR3 region has the DNA TGTGCCAGCAGCCCACGCTCCGGGACAGGGAACGGCGAGCAGTACTTC.

The V call is TRBV28, the J call TRBJ2-7, with a weak D call TRBD1 (6 bases). The CDR3 has 15 amino acids. V was clipped by 3 bases and J by 2 bases, with 14 bases between them. Germline CDR1 and CDR2: MDHEN and SYDVKM. CDR3 coding DNA: TGTGCCAGCAGTTTCCGAACAGGGCCTCCCTACGAGCAGTACTTC. It specifies CASSFRTGPPYEQYF.

The V call is TRBV30, the J call TRBJ2-6; tentatively, D is TRBD1 (5 bases). This CDR3 is 15 amino acids long. From germline, CDR1 is GTSNPN and CDR2 SVGIG (reference sequence). V lost 4 bases, J lost 2 bases, and 12 bases lay in between. For the CDR3, the DNA is TGTGCCTGGACCCTCAAGGGGCCTGGGGCCAACGTCCTGACTTTC. Translation gives CAWTLKGPGANVLTF.

This clone was counted a few times. The J gene is TRBJ2-7, the V gene TRBV4-2; the D gene is possibly TRBD1 (6 bases). Germline values: CDR1 LGHNA, CDR2 YNFKEQ. The CDR3 consists of 15 residues. Trimming left V 1 base short and J 1 base short, with 11 bases between. The CDR3 DNA sequence: TGTGCCAGCAGCCAAGGCCCAGGGGAATCCTACGAGCAGTACTTC. It specifies CASSQGPGESYEQYF.

This chain links TRBV7-2 with TRBJ2-3; 7 bases map to TRBD2. Trimming at V came to 3 bases and at J to 3 bases, leaving 6 bases not matched to a gene. Germline V gives CDR1 SGHTA, CDR2 FQGNSA. This CDR3 region has 15 residues. The CDR3 DNA follows: TGTGCCAGCAGCTTTACTTGGGGGGGAACAGATACGCAGTATTTT. Amino acids: CASSFTWGGTDTQYF. Complete variable domain (other parts from reference TRBV7-2 and TRBJ2-3): GAGVSQSPSNKVTEKGKDVELRCDPISGHTALYWYRQSLGQGLEFLIYFQGNSAPDKSGLPSDRFSAERTGGSVSTLTIQRTQQEDSAVYLCASSFTWGGTDTQYFGPGTRLTVL.

The chain recombines TRBV9 with TRBJ2-1; D unresolved. Germline CDR1 and CDR2: SGDLS and YYNGEE. This CDR3 spans 13 amino acids. Trimming took 3 bases from V and 6 from J, leaving 10 bases between them. CDR3 region: CASSATIGNEQFF. CDR3 nucleotides: TGTGCCAGCAGCGCAACTATCGGCAATGAGCAGTTCTTC.

V gene TRBV2 combines with J gene TRBJ2-5; a weak D match, TRBD2 (5 bases). CDR3 length equals 12 residues. Trimming took 2 bases from V and 13 from J, leaving 14 bases between them. Germline V lookup: CDR1 SNHLY, CDR2 FYNNEI. As DNA, the CDR3 is TGTGCCAGCAGTGAATCTAGCACGCCACCGTACTTC. Protein sequence: CASSESSTPPYF.

The rearrangement links TRBV4-2 to TRBJ2-7; 8 bases are shared with TRBD2. Germline V lookup: CDR1 LGHNA, CDR2 YNFKEQ. The CDR3 is 19 amino acids. Trimming took 3 bases from V and 3 from J; bases not matched to a gene: 19. CDR3 bases: TGTGCCAGCAGCCAGGAAGGGTTTGTGGCGGGGGGCGGAGACTACGAGCAGTACTTC. Translated, it gives CASSQEGFVAGGGDYEQYF.

The chain employs TRBV6-1 and TRBJ1-2; 7 bases are a match to TRBD1. Germline CDR1 MNHNS, CDR2 SASEGT. After removal of 0 bases from V and 7 bases from J, the junction contained 8 bases not matched to a gene. The CDR3 loop spans 15 amino acids. CDR3 in amino acids: CASSEAAGGLVGYTF. CDR3 DNA: TGTGCCAGCAGTGAAGCGGCAGGGGGTCTGGTTGGCTACACCTTC.

The chain has TRBV6-5 and TRBJ2-2; D is unresolved. The ends were cut back, 7 bases at V and 0 bases at J, with 12 bases in the middle. This CDR3 is 15 amino acids long. Germline V gene lookup returns CDR1 MNHEY and CDR2 SVGAGI. CDR3 sequence: CASTTVYSNTGELFF. The CDR3 coding sequence is TGTGCCAGCACTACAGTTTACTCGAACACCGGGGAGCTGTTTTTT.

The chain combines TRBV9 with TRBJ2-7; 7 bases fit TRBD2. This CDR3 spans 16 amino acids. Losses at the gene ends were 0 bases for V and 0 bases for J; bases not matched to a gene: 6. Germline CDR1 SGDLS, CDR2 YYNGEE. The CDR3 sequence: CASSVAASGASYEQYF. The CDR3 coding sequence is TGTGCCAGCAGCGTAGCAGCTAGCGGTGCCTCCTACGAGCAGTACTTC.

CDR3: CATSDPGSVTQYF. The CDR3 nucleotides are TGTGCCACCAGTGATCCAGGGTCTGTGACCCAGTACTTC. The chain joins TRBV24-1 to TRBJ2-5; a possible D gene is TRBD1 (5 bases). The CDR3 runs to 13 residues. V was clipped by 3 bases and J by 7 bases, with 11 bases between them. Germline V gene sequence: CDR1 KGHDR, CDR2 SFDVKD.

The J gene is TRBJ1-4, the V gene TRBV24-1; D remains unclear. V lost 9 bases, J lost 0 bases, and 7 bases lay in between. CDR3 length equals 13 residues. The germline V gene encodes CDR1 KGHDR and CDR2 SFDVKD. CDR3 region: CATSGATNEKLFF. The CDR3 DNA follows: TGTGCCACCTCCGGGGCAACTAATGAAAAACTGTTTTTT.

This chain connects TRBV6-5 to TRBJ1-4; 8 bases are a match to TRBD1. The trim removed 6 bases at V and 7 bases at J, leaving 10 bases unmatched. Germline V CDR1 and CDR2: MNHEY, SVGAGI. The CDR3 loop spans 15 amino acids. The CDR3 DNA reads TGTGCCAGCAGGTTGGAGGACAGGGCGGGTGAAAAACTGTTTTTT. Protein product: CASRLEDRAGEKLFF.

The gene calls are TRBV7-8 and TRBJ2-3, with D hard to call. Germline CDR1 and CDR2: SGHVS and FQNEAQ. The CDR3 runs to 12 residues. V shed 5 bases and J shed 2 bases, with 5 bases lying between them. CDR3 amino acids: CASSPVTDTQYF. CDR3 nucleotide sequence: TGTGCCAGCAGCCCAGTCACAGATACGCAGTATTTT.

A word on this clone: Other DNA sequences of this sample code for an identical CDR3. The CDR3 reads CASSPGTNTEAFF. CDR3 coding DNA: TGTGCCAGCAGCCCGGGGACTAACACTGAAGCTTTCTTT. This rearrangement joins TRBV28 to TRBJ1-1; the D gene is possibly TRBD1 (5 bases). The V gene lost 6 bases and the J gene lost 2 bases, with 10 bases spanning the gap. Germline values: CDR1 MDHEN, CDR2 SYDVKM. The CDR3 runs 13 residues.

This chain connects TRBV19 to TRBJ1-3; 8 bases are a match to TRBD1. Trimming cost V 6 bases and J 3 bases; bases outside gene matches: 4. Germline CDR1 LNHDA, CDR2 SQIVND (reference sequence). The CDR3 has 14 amino acids. CDR3 in DNA: TGTGCCAGTAGCCGTGACAGGGGTGGAAACACCATATATTTT. Its translation is CASSRDRGGNTIYF.

Notes on this clone: The same CDR3 also results from other DNA sequences found in this sample. The chain's CDR3 is CASSYGQGAYEQYF. The CDR3, as DNA: TGTGCCAGCAGTTACGGCCAGGGGGCCTACGAGCAGTACTTC. This chain connects TRBV6-6 to TRBJ2-7; 7 nucleotides agree with TRBD1. In germline, CDR1 is MNHNY, CDR2 SVGAGI (reference sequence). This CDR3 region has 14 residues. Unmatched junction bases numbered 3, after V lost 2 bases and J lost 2 bases.